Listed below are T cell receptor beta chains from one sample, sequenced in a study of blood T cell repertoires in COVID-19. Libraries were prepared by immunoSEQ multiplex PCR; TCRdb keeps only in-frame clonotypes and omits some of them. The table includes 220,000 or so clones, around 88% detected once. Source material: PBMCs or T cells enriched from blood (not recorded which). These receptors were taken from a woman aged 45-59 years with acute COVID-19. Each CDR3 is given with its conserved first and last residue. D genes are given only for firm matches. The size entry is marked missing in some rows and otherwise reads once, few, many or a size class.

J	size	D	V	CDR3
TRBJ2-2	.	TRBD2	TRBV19	CASSIQAGTSTGELFF
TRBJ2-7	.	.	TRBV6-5	CASSYNGVSSYEQYF
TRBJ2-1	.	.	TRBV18	CASSPIVQGRGQFF
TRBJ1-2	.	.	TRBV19	CASSIVPTGTYVGYTF
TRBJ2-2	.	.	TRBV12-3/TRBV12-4	CASSFTNTGELFF
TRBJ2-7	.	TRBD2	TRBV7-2	CASSLEVGGSFYEQYF
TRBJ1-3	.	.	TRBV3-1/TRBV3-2	CASSQVVQFGNTIYF
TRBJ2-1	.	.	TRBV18	CASSPFTMLISYNEQFF
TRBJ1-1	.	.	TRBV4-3	CASSQEWILGLEERETEAFF
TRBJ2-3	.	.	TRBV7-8	CASSARLTDTQYF
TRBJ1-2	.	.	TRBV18	CASSEQGDYGYTF
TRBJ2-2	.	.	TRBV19	CATSPGAGANTGELFF
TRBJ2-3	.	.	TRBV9	CASSVVGQHTDTQYF
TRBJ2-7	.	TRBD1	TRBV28	CASSSYRGEYF
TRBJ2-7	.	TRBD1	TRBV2	CASSWDSSYEQYF
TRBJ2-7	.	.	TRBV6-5	CASSFGVASYEQYF
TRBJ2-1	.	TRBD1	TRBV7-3	CASSSGQGDSEQFF
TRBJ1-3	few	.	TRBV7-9	CASSFQGRNTIYF
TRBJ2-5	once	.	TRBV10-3	CAISFGADSQETQYF
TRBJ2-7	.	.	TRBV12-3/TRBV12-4	CASERSGYEQYF
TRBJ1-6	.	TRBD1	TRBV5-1	CASSFFGTGVDSPLHF
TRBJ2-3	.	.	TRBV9	CASSVSGTGGRTQYF